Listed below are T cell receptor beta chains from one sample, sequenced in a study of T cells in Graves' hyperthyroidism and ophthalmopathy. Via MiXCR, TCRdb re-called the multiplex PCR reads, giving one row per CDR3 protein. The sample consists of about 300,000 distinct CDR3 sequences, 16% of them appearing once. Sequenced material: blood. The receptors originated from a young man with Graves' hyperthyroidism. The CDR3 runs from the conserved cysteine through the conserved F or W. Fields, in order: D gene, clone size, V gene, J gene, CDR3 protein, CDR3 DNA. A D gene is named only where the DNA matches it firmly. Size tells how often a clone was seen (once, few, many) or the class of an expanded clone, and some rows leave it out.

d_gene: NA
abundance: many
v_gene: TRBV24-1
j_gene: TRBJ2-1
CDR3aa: CATSDDQSRGEQFF
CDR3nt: TGTGCCACCAGTGATGATCAATCGAGGGGTGAGCAGTTCTTC

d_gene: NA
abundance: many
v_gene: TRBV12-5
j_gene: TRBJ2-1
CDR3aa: CASGFAAGGNNEQFF
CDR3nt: TGTGCTAGTGGTTTCGCGGCAGGTGGGAACAATGAGCAGTTCTTC

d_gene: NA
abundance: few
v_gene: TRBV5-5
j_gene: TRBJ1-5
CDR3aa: CASSLTGLVDQPQHF
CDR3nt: TGTGCCAGCAGCTTGACAGGGTTAGTAGATCAGCCCCAGCATTTT

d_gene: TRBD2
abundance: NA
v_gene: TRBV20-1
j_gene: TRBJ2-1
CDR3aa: CSARAGLAGENEQFF
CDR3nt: TGCAGTGCTAGGGCCGGACTAGCGGGAGAGAATGAGCAGTTCTTC

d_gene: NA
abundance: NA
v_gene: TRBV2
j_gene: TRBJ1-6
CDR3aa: CASSASRDRGQTYTSPLHF
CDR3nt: TGTGCCAGCAGTGCTTCAAGGGATAGGGGACAAACTTATACTTCACCCCTCCACTTT

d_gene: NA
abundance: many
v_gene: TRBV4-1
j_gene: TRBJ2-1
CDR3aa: CASSQDLTGNVNEQFF
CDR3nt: TGCGCCAGCAGCCAAGATCTCACAGGGAATGTCAATGAGCAGTTCTTC

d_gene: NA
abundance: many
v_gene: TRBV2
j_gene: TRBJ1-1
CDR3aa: CASSVNRDTEAFF
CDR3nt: TGTGCCAGCAGTGTGAACCGAGACACTGAAGCTTTCTTT

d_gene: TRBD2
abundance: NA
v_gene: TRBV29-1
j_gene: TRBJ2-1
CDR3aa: CSVRETSGTEGRNEQFF
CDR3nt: TGCAGCGTTCGAGAGACTAGCGGGACAGAAGGCCGCAATGAGCAGTTCTTC

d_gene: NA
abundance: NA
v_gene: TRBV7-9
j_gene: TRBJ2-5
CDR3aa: CASSSEGGETQYF
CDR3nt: TGTGCCAGCAGCTCCGAGGGGGGGGAGACCCAGTACTTC

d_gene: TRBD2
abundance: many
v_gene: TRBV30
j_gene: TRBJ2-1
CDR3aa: CAWRGGSSGTYNEQFF
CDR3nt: TGTGCCTGGAGGGGGGGTTCTAGCGGGACCTACAATGAGCAGTTCTTC

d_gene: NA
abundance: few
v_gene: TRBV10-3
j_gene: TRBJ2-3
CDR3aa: CATNHGTYTPDTQYF
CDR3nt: TGTGCCACCAATCACGGGACATATACCCCAGATACGCAGTATTTT

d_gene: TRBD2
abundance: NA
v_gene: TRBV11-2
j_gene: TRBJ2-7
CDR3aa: CASSYSGKGEQYF
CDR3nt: TGTGCCAGCAGCTATAGCGGGAAAGGCGAGCAGTACTTC

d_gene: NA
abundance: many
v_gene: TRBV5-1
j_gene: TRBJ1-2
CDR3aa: CASSLTQGNYGYTF
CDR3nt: TGCGCCAGCAGCTTAACGCAGGGAAACTATGGCTACACCTTC

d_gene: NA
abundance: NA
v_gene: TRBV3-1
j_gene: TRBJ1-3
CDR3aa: CDSSQDQGYTIYF
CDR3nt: TGTGACAGCAGCCAAGATCAAGGGTACACCATATATTTT

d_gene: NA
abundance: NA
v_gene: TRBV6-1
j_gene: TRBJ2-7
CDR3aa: CASSLTIYEQYF
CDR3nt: TGTGCCAGCAGCCTTACTATTTACGAGCAGTACTTC

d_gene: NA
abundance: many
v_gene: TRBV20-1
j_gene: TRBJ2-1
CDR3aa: CSAPPAAGSYNEQFF
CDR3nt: TGCAGTGCGCCTCCCGCGGCGGGATCGTACAATGAGCAGTTCTTC

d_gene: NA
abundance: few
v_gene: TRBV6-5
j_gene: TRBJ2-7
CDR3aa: CASSYSSTRSSYEQYF
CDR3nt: TGTGCCAGCAGTTACTCCAGCACCAGGAGCTCCTACGAGCAGTACTTC

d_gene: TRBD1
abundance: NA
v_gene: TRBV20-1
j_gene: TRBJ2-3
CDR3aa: CSANPGQGGDTQYF
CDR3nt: TGCAGTGCTAACCCGGGACAGGGAGGAGATACGCAGTATTTT

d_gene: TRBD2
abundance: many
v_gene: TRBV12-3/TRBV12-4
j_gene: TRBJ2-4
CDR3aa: CASSSSGGADIQYF
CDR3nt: TGTGCCAGCAGTTCATCGGGGGGGGCGGACATTCAGTACTTC

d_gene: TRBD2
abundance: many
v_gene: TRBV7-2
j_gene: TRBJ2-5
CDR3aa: CASSLTSANHQTQYF
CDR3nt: TGTGCCAGCAGCTTGACTAGCGCGAATCACCAGACCCAGTACTTC

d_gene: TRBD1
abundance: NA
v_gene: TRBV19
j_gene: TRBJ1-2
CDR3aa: CASGYSLPPAGGNYGYTF
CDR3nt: TGTGCCAGTGGATACTCCCTCCCCCCGGCAGGGGGCAACTATGGCTACACCTTC

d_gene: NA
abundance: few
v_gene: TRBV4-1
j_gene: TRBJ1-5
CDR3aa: CASSQDLGRGGNQPQHF
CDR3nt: TGCGCCAGCAGCCAAGATCTCGGCAGGGGCGGCAATCAGCCCCAGCATTTT

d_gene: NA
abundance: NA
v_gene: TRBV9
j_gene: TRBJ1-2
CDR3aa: CASSPDLRIGYTF
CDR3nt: TGTGCCAGCAGCCCAGACCTGAGGATTGGCTACACCTTC

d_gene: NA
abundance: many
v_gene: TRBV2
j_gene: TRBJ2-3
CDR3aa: CASGYLGLNTDTQYF
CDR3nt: TGTGCCTCTGGTTATTTAGGACTAAACACAGATACGCAGTATTTT

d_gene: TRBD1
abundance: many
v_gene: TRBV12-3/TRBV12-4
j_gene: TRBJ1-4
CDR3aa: CASSQRTGRNEKLFF
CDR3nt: TGTGCCAGCAGTCAGAGGACAGGTCGTAATGAAAAACTGTTTTTT

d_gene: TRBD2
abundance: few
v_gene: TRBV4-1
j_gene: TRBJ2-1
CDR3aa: CASSLIAGGSSYNEQFF
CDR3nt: TGCGCCAGCAGCCTAATAGCGGGAGGGAGCTCCTACAATGAGCAGTTCTTC

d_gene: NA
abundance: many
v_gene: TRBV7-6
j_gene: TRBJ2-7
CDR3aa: CASFRLLRTPYEQYF
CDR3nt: TGTGCCAGCTTCCGCCTCCTTAGAACCCCCTACGAGCAGTACTTC

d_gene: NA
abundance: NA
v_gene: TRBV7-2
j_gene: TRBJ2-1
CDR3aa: CASSLGTPPYNERFF
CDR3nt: TGTGCCAGCAGCTTGGGGACCCCCCCCTACAATGAGCGGTTCTTC

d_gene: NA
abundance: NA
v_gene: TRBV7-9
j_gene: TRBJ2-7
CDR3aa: CASSFTGGGSEQYF
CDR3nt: TGTGCCAGCAGCTTTACAGGTGGTGGCTCCGAGCAGTACTTC

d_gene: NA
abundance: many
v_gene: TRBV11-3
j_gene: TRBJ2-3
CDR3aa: CASSTGDTQYF
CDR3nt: TGTGCCAGCAGCACCGGGGATACGCAGTATTTT

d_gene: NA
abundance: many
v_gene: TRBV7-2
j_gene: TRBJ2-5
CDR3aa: CASRLTYQETQYF
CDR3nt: TGTGCCAGCAGGTTGACGTACCAAGAGACCCAGTACTTC

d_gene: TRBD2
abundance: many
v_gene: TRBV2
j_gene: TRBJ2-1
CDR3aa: CASVGAGAGNEQFF
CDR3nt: TGTGCCAGCGTGGGAGCGGGAGCTGGTAATGAGCAGTTCTTC

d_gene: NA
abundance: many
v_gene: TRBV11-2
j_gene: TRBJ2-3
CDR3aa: CASSFWGRSTDTQYF
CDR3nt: TGTGCCAGCAGCTTTTGGGGACGGAGCACAGATACGCAGTATTTT

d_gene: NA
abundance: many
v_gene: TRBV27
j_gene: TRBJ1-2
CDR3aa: CASSREGIGYGYTF
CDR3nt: TGTGCCAGCAGTCGTGAGGGAATAGGCTATGGCTACACCTTC

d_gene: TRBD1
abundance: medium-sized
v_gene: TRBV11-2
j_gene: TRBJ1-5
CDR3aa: CASSQDRGRYQPQHF
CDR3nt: TGTGCCAGCAGCCAGGACAGGGGGCGATATCAGCCCCAGCATTTT

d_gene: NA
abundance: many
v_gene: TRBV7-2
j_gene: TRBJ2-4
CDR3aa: CASSLSRGENIQYF
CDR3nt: TGTGCCAGCAGCTTAAGTAGGGGGGAAAACATTCAGTACTTC

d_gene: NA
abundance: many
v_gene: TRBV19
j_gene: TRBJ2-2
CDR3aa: CASSALQGNTGELFF
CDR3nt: TGTGCCAGTAGTGCGTTACAGGGGAACACCGGGGAGCTGTTTTTT

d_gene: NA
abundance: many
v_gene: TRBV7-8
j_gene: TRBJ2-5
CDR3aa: CASSFEPSVGTQYF
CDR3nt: TGTGCCAGCAGCTTCGAACCCAGCGTCGGGACCCAGTACTTC

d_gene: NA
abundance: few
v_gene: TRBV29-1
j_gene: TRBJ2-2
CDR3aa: CSVEGTGPGFAGHTGELFF
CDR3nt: TGCAGCGTTGAAGGGACAGGCCCAGGTTTCGCGGGGCACACCGGGGAGCTGTTTTTT

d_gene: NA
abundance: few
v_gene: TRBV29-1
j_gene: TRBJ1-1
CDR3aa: CSVEGFFGGSTEAFF
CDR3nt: TGCAGCGTTGAAGGGTTTTTTGGGGGGAGCACTGAAGCTTTCTTT

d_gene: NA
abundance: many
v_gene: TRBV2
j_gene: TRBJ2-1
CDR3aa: CASSRLQYNEQFF
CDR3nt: TGTGCCAGCAGTCGTTTACAATACAATGAGCAGTTCTTC

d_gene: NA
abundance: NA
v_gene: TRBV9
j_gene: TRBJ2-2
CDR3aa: CASSTEHRTGELFF
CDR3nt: TGTGCCAGCAGCACCGAACATAGGACCGGGGAGCTGTTTTTT

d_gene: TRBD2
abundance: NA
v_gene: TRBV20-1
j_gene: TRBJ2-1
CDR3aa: CSARDRDYLTYNEQFF
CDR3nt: TGCAGTGCTAGAGACCGGGACTACCTGACCTACAATGAGCAGTTCTTC

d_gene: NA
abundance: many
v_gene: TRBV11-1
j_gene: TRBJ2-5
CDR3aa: CASSLAHLQTQYF
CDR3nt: TGTGCCAGCAGTTTAGCGCATCTACAGACCCAGTACTTC

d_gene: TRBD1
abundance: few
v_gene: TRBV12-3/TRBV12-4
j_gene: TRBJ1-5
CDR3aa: CASSQRTGWGAQHF
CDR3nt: TGTGCCAGCAGCCAAAGGACAGGGTGGGGGGCCCAGCATTTT

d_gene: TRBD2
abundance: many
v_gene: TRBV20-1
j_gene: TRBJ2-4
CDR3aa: CSARDASGAKNIQYF
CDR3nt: TGCAGTGCTAGAGATGCTAGCGGGGCCAAAAACATTCAGTACTTC

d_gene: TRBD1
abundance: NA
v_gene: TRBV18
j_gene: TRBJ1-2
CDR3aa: CASSPTDRGTGYTF
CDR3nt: TGTGCCAGCTCACCGACGGACAGGGGGACCGGCTACACCTTC

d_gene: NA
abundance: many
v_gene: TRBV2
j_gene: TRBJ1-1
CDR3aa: CASSEGEAFF
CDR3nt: TGTGCCAGCAGTGAAGGGGAAGCTTTCTTT

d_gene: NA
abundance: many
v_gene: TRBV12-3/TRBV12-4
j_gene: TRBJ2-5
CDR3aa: CASSYGEQETQYF
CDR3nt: TGTGCCAGCAGTTACGGGGAACAAGAGACCCAGTACTTC

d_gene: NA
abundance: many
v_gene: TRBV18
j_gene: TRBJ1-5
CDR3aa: CASSPQDSNQPQHF
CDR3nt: TGTGCCAGCTCACCTCAGGATAGCAATCAGCCCCAGCATTTT

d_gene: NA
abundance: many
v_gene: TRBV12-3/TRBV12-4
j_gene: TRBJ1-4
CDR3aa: CASSFFVGSGGEKLFF
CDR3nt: TGTGCCAGCAGTTTCTTTGTGGGATCCGGCGGCGAAAAACTGTTTTTT

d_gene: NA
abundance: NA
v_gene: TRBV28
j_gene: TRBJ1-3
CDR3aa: CASSSPGTGGSGNTIYF
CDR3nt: TGTGCCAGCAGTTCCCCTGGGACCGGGGGGTCTGGAAACACCATATATTTT